This T cell receptor beta chain was retrieved from a study of T cell responses to AZD1222 COVID-19 vaccine. Sequencing was performed with immunoSEQ multiplex PCR; in TCRdb, only in-frame clones are kept and a portion is missing. The table lists around 180,000 clones, under 95% of them singletons. Trimming cost V 4 bases and J 3 bases; bases outside gene matches: 0. This CDR3 region has 13 residues. CDR1 is LNHDA and CDR2 is SQIVND in the germline V gene (reference sequence). Note on this clone: This specimen includes other DNA sequences encoding the same CDR3.

This sample comprised peripheral blood, obtained 28 days after the second AZD1222 dose. The chain recombines TRBV19 with TRBJ1-1; 9 bases are a match to TRBD1. The receptor's source is an adult who received the AZD1222 COVID-19 vaccine. In nucleotides, the CDR3 is TGTGCCAGTAGTAGGGACAGGGACACTGAAGCTTTCTTT. This sequence encodes CASSRDRDTEAFF.